Included here is one T cell receptor beta chain sequence, with context. This clone has a single count. Its antigen has not been determined. The germline gene is not matched at one end of the junction; a read error may be the cause. The collaborating institutions used their own protocols to collect whole blood in K2EDTA tubes. For TCRbeta analysis, collaborators shipped samples in one of three forms: frozen whole blood, isolated PBMCs, or DNA extracted from either of those sample types. The data originate from a study of blood T cell repertoires in COVID-19 (dated by TCRdb to 2020 to 2021). As for the study more broadly: Collaborator samples came from the United States, Italy and Spain and covered acute and convalescent phases of COVID-19. The prospective study material was composed of cDNA or gDNA derived from T cells, B-cell-depleted T cells, or PBMCs. Subjects who had been exposed to COVID-19, were actively infected with it, or had recovered from it provided the deeply sampled blood TCRbeta repertoires that made up the dataset. A freely available public database, intended as a resource for researchers studying the immune response to SARS-CoV-2, is where the repertoires were released. The samples were drawn from the first 160 participants of the ongoing ImmuneRACE study and from some 1,300 subjects provided by 6 global collaborators. The sample metadata nearly always contained a de-identified subject ID, COVID-19 status, age in years and sex. HLA class I and class II types, where available, came from metadata supplied by the sample provider rather than from assay-based typing.

General findings and caveats noted by the study authors: Clinical and demographic metadata were provided uncurated, with the amount varying by source and participant.

The germline V gene provides CDR1 MGHDK and CDR2 SYGVNS. From cysteine to phenylalanine, the CDR3 is 12 amino acids long. Only the CDR3 portion is preserved as DNA: 36 bases, with reading frame beginning at the first base. TCRbeta CDR3 regions were amplified from genomic DNA using the immunoSEQ Assay, a bias-controlled multiplex PCR. The original methods were these. The number of nucleated cells in each sample was estimated from the amplification of reference gene primers within the assay. To quantify the absolute abundance of each unique TCRbeta CDR3 rearrangement, sequence reads were collapsed and filtered. For each sample, productive Simpson clonality was calculated by taking the square root of Simpson's diversity index across productive rearrangements. Entries here come from immuneACCESS through TCRdb and include only in-frame sequences with V and J called. Some clones fail to appear in such tables; in the studies checked, an unresolved V gene covers under half of the shortfall, and the cause of the remainder is unknown. The V and J calls and clone size come from that table; D and trimming were worked out from the DNA. This sample gives tens of thousands of clones in total; nearly 90% of them show up just once. 2.5% to 3.5% of the sample goes to the ten largest clones.

This TCR derives from a man aged 50 to 60 with active COVID-19. The sequenced sample was peripheral blood. The chain was built from TRBV25-1 and TRBJ2-7, with the D segment identity uncertain. The CDR3 protein: CASSEQRYEQCF. Read as DNA, the sequence is TGTGCCAGCAGTGAGCAGCGATACGAGCAGTGCTTC.